Below, 26 T cell receptor beta chains from the same sample are listed, as sequenced in a study of CD8 T cells in ankylosing spondylitis. TCRdb recomputed calls from the 5' RACE reads with MiXCR, one row per CDR3 protein. The sample has hundreds of thousands of distinct CDR3 sequences, less than 25% seen once. The sequenced sample consisted of blood, either unsorted or a sorted T cell fraction (not recorded which). The source of these receptors is a female donor with ankylosing spondylitis or in good health (not recorded which).

The chain links TRBV28 to TRBJ2-7; 8 bases fit TRBD1. The CDR3 contains 15 residues. Germline V gene data show CDR1 as MDHEN and CDR2 as SYDVKM. Trimming cost V 0 bases and J 2 bases; bases outside gene matches: 3. CDR3 loop: CASSLWQGATYEQYF. Here the CDR3 DNA reads TGTGCCAGCAGTTTATGGCAGGGGGCGACCTACGAGCAGTACTTC.

This clonotype was picked up a small number of times. This chain links TRBV10-2 with TRBJ1-2; no clear D gene. The length of the CDR3 is 10 residues. Germline V gene lookup returns CDR1 WSHSY and CDR2 SAAADI. V was pared by 8 bases and J by 7 bases, with 8 bases between. The CDR3 protein is CASGRPGYTF. Written as DNA, the CDR3 is TGCGCCAGCGGAAGACCTGGCTACACCTTC.

This clonotype occurred many times. The J gene is TRBJ2-1, the V gene TRBV7-2; D ambiguous. The germline V gene has CDR1 SGHTA and CDR2 FQGNSA. V lost 2 bases, J lost 1 base, and 6 bases lay in between. The CDR3 totals 14 residues. The CDR3 DNA reads as TGTGCCAGCAGCTTAATGGGTTCCTACAATGAGCAGTTCTTC. It codes for CASSLMGSYNEQFF.

This chain connects TRBV7-2 to TRBJ2-1; D uncertain. V was pared by 2 bases and J by 0 bases, with 8 bases between. Germline assignment: CDR1 SGHTA and CDR2 FQGNSA. CDR3 length: 15 residues. CDR3 nucleotide sequence: TGTGCCAGCAGCTTAATGCGGACCTCCTACAATGAGCAGTTCTTC. Encoded protein: CASSLMRTSYNEQFF.

This clonotype came up a few times. The rearrangement joins TRBV19 to TRBJ2-1; 13 bases align to TRBD2. Germline assignment: CDR1 LNHDA and CDR2 SQIVND (reference sequence). J gave up 8 bases and V 3 bases, and 4 bases lay outside the gene matches. The CDR3 contains 15 residues. In DNA form, the CDR3 reads TGTGCCAGTAGTATCAGGACTAGCGGGAGTGATGAGCAGTTCTTC. Its translation is CASSIRTSGSDEQFF.

This clonotype has just a few counts. The chain is built from TRBV5-1 and TRBJ1-3; 7 bases match TRBD1. The germline V gene encodes CDR1 SGHRS and CDR2 YFSETQ. V dropped 6 bases and J dropped 0; count of bases not matched to a gene: 6. There are 15 residues in the CDR3. CDR3 sequence (DNA): TGCGCCAGCAAAGGACAGGAGAGCTCTGGAAACACCATATATTTT. Protein product: CASKGQESSGNTIYF.

There are a few counts of this clonotype. The rearrangement links TRBV4-3 to TRBJ1-4; D is uncertain. CDR1 is LGHNA and CDR2 is YSLEER in the germline V gene. Trimming shortened V by 0 bases and J by 6 bases, and 11 bases separated the two germline ends. The CDR3 consists of 15 residues. The CDR3 is CASSQDGNGDEKLFF. The CDR3 coding sequence is TGCGCCAGCAGCCAAGATGGGAATGGGGATGAAAAACTGTTTTTT.

This clonotype was recorded a few times. The chain recombines TRBV20-1 with TRBJ1-6; maybe TRBD1 (6 bases). The CDR3 has 15 residues. Looked up from germline, CDR1 is DFQATT and CDR2 is SNEGSKA (reference sequence). Deletions cut 5 bases from V and 5 bases from J, with 16 bases between. CDR3 nucleotides: TGCAGTGCTCCGGCCGGGACACCCGATAATTCACCCCTCCACTTT. Protein sequence: CSAPAGTPDNSPLHF.

The J gene is TRBJ2-2, the V gene TRBV7-2, with 8 bases fitting TRBD2. CDR3 size: 16 residues. With V trimmed by 2 bases and J by 5 bases, 7 bases remained unmatched. Germline V lookup: CDR1 SGHTA, CDR2 FQGNSA. CDR3 in amino acids: CASSLFSSGITGELFF. CDR3 DNA sequence: TGTGCCAGCAGCTTATTTAGTAGCGGGATAACCGGGGAGCTGTTTTTT.

This clonotype was observed a handful of times. The chain employs TRBV2 and TRBJ2-7; 13 bases agree with TRBD2. Germline V gives CDR1 SNHLY, CDR2 FYNNEI. The CDR3 loop spans 13 amino acids. Trimming took 9 bases from V and 7 from J; bases not matched to a gene: 6. The CDR3 nucleotides are TGTGCCAGATCGGGACTAGCGGGAAGTGAGCAGTACTTC. Translation gives CARSGLAGSEQYF.

V and J are TRBV6-2 or TRBV6-3 and TRBJ2-7; 11 bases map to TRBD1. This CDR3 comprises 16 residues. With V trimmed by 6 bases and J by 1 base, 8 bases remained unmatched. Germline loops: CDR1 MNHEY, CDR2 SVGEGT. The CDR3 spells CASRDRGLVISYEQYF. CDR3 DNA sequence: TGTGCCAGCAGGGACAGGGGGCTTGTCATTTCCTACGAGCAGTACTTC.

The gene calls are TRBV20-1 and TRBJ2-1; 12 bases line up with TRBD2. The germline gives CDR1 DFQATT, CDR2 SNEGSKA (reference sequence). The CDR3 loop spans 14 amino acids. Trimming removed 6 bases from V and 9 bases from J; junction bases left unmatched: 9. The CDR3 spells CSAQLAGGVGEQFF. The CDR3 bases are TGCAGTGCCCAGCTAGCGGGAGGGGTTGGTGAGCAGTTCTTC.

The chain uses TRBV10-1 and TRBJ2-3; D is ambiguous. This CDR3 spans 14 amino acids. CDR1 is WNHNN and CDR2 is SYGVQD in the germline V gene (reference sequence). The V end lost 4 bases, the J end lost 3 bases, and 11 bases lay between the germline ends. The chain's CDR3 is CASSVNQRTDTQYF. For the CDR3, the DNA is TGCGCCAGCAGTGTGAACCAGAGGACAGATACGCAGTATTTT.

The chain has TRBV20-1 and TRBJ2-3, with 7 bases aligning to TRBD2. This CDR3 contains 15 residues. V shed 5 bases and J 5 bases; nucleotides not matched to a gene: 13. CDR1 is DFQATT, CDR2 SNEGSKA, per germline (reference sequence). The CDR3 DNA follows: TGCAGTGCTCCGATTTTTGGGCGGGAGCAAGATACGCAGTATTTT. Its protein product is CSAPIFGREQDTQYF.

The V gene is TRBV30, the J gene TRBJ1-2; a possible D gene is TRBD1 (6 bases). The CDR3 runs 15 residues. From germline, CDR1 is GTSNPN and CDR2 SVGIG (reference sequence). The V end was cut by 2 bases, the J end by 1 base, with 14 bases between. CDR3 protein: CAWSPLGRGNYGYTF. The CDR3 DNA follows: TGTGCCTGGAGTCCTCTTGGCAGGGGTAACTATGGCTACACCTTC.

The chain couples TRBV10-3 to TRBJ2-7; D unclear. The germline gives CDR1 ENHRY, CDR2 SYGVKD. V was cut by 6 bases and J by 2 bases, with 14 bases left in between. This CDR3 comprises 14 residues. The CDR3 loop is CAIRPEGMTYEQYF. The CDR3 DNA follows: TGTGCCATCAGGCCGGAAGGGATGACCTACGAGCAGTACTTC.

The genes are TRBV6-2 or TRBV6-3 and TRBJ2-5; TRBD2 is a possible D gene (6 bases). The germline gives CDR1 MNHEY, CDR2 SVGEGT. V lost 6 bases and J 2 bases, leaving 10 bases between the germline ends. The CDR3 sequence is 13 residues long. The CDR3 sequence: CASRRLEQETQYF. In DNA, the CDR3 is TGTGCCAGCAGACGACTAGAACAAGAGACCCAGTACTTC.

The rearrangement links TRBV20-1 to TRBJ2-5; D unclear. The CDR3 has 13 amino acids. Trimming removed 5 bases from V and 4 bases from J, with 14 bases in between. The germline gives CDR1 DFQATT, CDR2 SNEGSKA (reference sequence). For the CDR3, the DNA is TGCAGTGCTCCGGGCGCAAGGAGAGAGACCCAGTACTTC. It encodes CSAPGARRETQYF.

This clonotype showed up many times. The genes are TRBV12-3 or TRBV12-4 and TRBJ2-7; no clear D gene. This CDR3 comprises 11 residues. V lost 3 bases, J lost 7 bases, and 7 bases lay in between. CDR3 region: CASSLWAEQYF. For the CDR3, the DNA is TGTGCCAGCAGTTTGTGGGCAGAGCAGTACTTC.

The chain recombines TRBV5-5 with TRBJ2-2, with 10 bases matching TRBD2. The CDR3 loop spans 16 amino acids. The ends lost 5 bases at V and 6 bases at J; junction bases unmatched: 10. Germline lookup yields CDR1 SGHKS and CDR2 YYEKEE (reference sequence). The CDR3 DNA reads TGTGCCAGCAGAGTACCGGGGCTAGCGGGAGCCGGGGAGCTGTTTTTT. Its translation: CASRVPGLAGAGELFF.

This chain joins TRBV25-1 and TRBJ2-3; no clear D. Trimming stripped 0 bases from V and 5 bases from J, with 9 bases between. Germline CDR1 reads MGHDK; CDR2 reads SYGVNS. The CDR3 sequence is 14 residues long. CDR3 coding DNA: TGTGCCAGCAGTGAATATGTGAGGCAAGATACGCAGTATTTT. This gives the protein CASSEYVRQDTQYF.

This clonotype appeared once. The V call is TRBV11-1, the J call TRBJ2-7, with 10 positions matching TRBD1. Germline CDR1 and CDR2: SGHAT and FQDESV (reference sequence). The trim removed 0 bases at V and 0 bases at J, leaving 11 bases unmatched. The CDR3 contains 19 residues. CDR3 sequence reads: CASSLAYGTGDRSSYEQYF. CDR3 in DNA: TGTGCCAGCAGCTTAGCGTACGGGACAGGGGACCGGAGCTCCTACGAGCAGTACTTC. Full variable domain (missing parts from reference TRBV11-1 and TRBJ2-7): EAEVAQSPRYKITEKSQAVAFWCDPISGHATLYWYRQILGQGPELLVQFQDESVVDDSQLPKDRFSAERLKGVDSTLKIQPAELGDSAMYLCASSLAYGTGDRSSYEQYFGPGTRLTVT.

The chain uses TRBV9 and TRBJ2-1, with 9 bases lining up with TRBD2. Germline V gives CDR1 SGDLS, CDR2 YYNGEE. The CDR3 consists of 14 residues. V gave up 3 bases and J gave up 7 bases; unmatched junction bases: 5. CDR3 protein: CASSASGRKNEQFF. Written as DNA, the CDR3 is TGTGCCAGCAGCGCGAGCGGGAGGAAGAATGAGCAGTTCTTC.

V gene TRBV19 combines with J gene TRBJ2-5, with D unclear. Trimming left V 2 bases short and J 6 bases short, with 19 bases between. Germline CDR1 LNHDA, CDR2 SQIVND (reference sequence). This CDR3 contains 16 residues. For the CDR3, the DNA is TGTGCCAGTAGTATATCCGCCCCCACTATACCCCAGACCCAGTACTTC. Translation gives CASSISAPTIPQTQYF. Full variable domain (outside the CDR3, taken from reference TRBV19 and TRBJ2-5): DGGITQSPKYLFRKEGQNVTLSCEQNLNHDAMYWYRQDPGQGLRLIYYSQIVNDFQKGDIAEGYSVSREKKESFPLTVTSAQKNPTAFYLCASSISAPTIPQTQYFGPGTRLLVL.

Turning to this clonotype: The junction does not match germline at one end; this may be a read error. The rearrangement links TRBV24-1 to TRBJ2-1, with 13 bases identical to TRBD2. From germline, CDR1 is KGHDR and CDR2 SFDVKD. CDR3 length equals 22 residues. CDR3 protein: CATSDVGTATSGRTSSNNEQFF. The CDR3 DNA reads as TGTGCCACCAGTGATGTGGGGACCGCGACTAGCGGGAGGACTAGCTCCAACAATGAGCAGTTCTTC.

This clonotype turned up a few times. The V and J genes are TRBV12-3 or TRBV12-4 and TRBJ1-4; D gene uncertain. The CDR3 consists of 11 residues. Trimming removed 5 bases at V and 8 bases at J, with 6 bases between. The CDR3 loop reads CASSMGEKLFF. Written as DNA, the CDR3 is TGTGCCAGCAGTATGGGGGAAAAACTGTTTTTT.